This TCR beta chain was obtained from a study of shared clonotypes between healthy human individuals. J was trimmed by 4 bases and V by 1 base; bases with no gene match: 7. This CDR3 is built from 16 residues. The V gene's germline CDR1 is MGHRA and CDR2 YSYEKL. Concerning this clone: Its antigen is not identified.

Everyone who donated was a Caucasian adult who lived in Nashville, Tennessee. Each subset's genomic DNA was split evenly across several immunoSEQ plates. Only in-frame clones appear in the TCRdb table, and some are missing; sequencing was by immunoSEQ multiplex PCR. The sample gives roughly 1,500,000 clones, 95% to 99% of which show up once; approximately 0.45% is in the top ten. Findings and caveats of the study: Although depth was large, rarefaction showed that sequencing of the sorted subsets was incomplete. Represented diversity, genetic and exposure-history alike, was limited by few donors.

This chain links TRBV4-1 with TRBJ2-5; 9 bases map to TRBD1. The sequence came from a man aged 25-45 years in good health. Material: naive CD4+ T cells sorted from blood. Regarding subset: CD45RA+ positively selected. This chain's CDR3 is CASSQGGQGLGETQYF. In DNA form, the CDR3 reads TGCGCCAGCAGCCAAGGGGGACAGGGTTTAGGAGAGACCCAGTACTTC.